This TCR beta chain stems from a study of blood T cell repertoires in COVID-19. Original methodology: Cell counts per sample came from amplifying reference gene primers. The table came from immunoSEQ multiplex PCR; TCRdb's copy has only in-frame clones and leaves some out. V and J calls and clone size are copied from that table; D and trimming were computed from the DNA. The profile covers 100,000 or so clones, with around 87% appearing a single time and approximately 10% taken by the ten largest. Unmatched junction bases numbered 12, after V lost 3 bases and J lost 8 bases. Germline values: CDR1 SGHDT, CDR2 YYEEEE. The CDR3 length is 16 residues.

Source material: peripheral blood. The receptor's source is a woman aged 30 to 39 with acute or convalescent COVID-19. The chain has TRBV5-6 and TRBJ1-5, with TRBD1 matching 9 bases. CDR3 protein: CASSSYHRQGDEPQHF. The CDR3 coding sequence is TGTGCCAGCAGCTCATATCACCGACAGGGGGACGAGCCCCAGCATTTT.